These 27 T cell receptor beta chains originate from one sample sequenced in a study of T cells expressing NK-cell markers. TCRdb reprocessed the 5' RACE reads, with one entry per CDR3 protein and no DNA. This sample's table reports some 390,000 distinct CDR3 sequences. Sample: blood T cells: a sorted CD56 or NKG2C T cell subset, CD4+ or CD8+ T cells, or bulk PBMC T cells (not recorded which). The source is a woman aged 45-59 years in good health.

The chain employs TRBV7-9 and TRBJ2-5. This CDR3 has 13 amino acids. Germline CDR1 SEHNR, CDR2 FQNEAQ (reference sequence). This CDR3 reads CASSSALAETQYF.

The rearrangement links TRBV20-1 to TRBJ1-6. The CDR3 totals 15 residues. Germline V gene sequence: CDR1 DFQATT, CDR2 SNEGSKA (reference sequence). The CDR3 sequence: CSARTGGGENSPLHF.

The rearrangement links TRBV12-3 or TRBV12-4 to TRBJ2-1; the TCRdb D gene call, TRBD2, has no DNA to confirm it. There are 16 residues in the CDR3. The CDR3 here is CASSLAGTSSGGEQFF.

The V call is TRBV5-5, the J call TRBJ2-5; the TRBD2 assignment by TCRdb is unverifiable without DNA. CDR3 size: 17 residues. Germline loops: CDR1 SGHKS, CDR2 YYEKEE (reference sequence). The CDR3 spells CASSPLAGGRGGETQYF. Combining the CDR3 with reference TRBV5-5 and TRBJ2-5 gives the whole variable domain DAGVTQSPTHLIKTRGQQVTLRCSPISGHKSVSWYQQVLGQGPQFIFQYYEKEERGRGNFPDRFSARQFPNYSSELNVNALLLGDSALYLCASSPLAGGRGGETQYFGPGTRLLVL.

V and J are TRBV20-1 and TRBJ2-5; TCRdb returns TRBD2, unconfirmable since there is no DNA. CDR3 size: 17 residues. Germline V gives CDR1 DFQATT, CDR2 SNEGSKA (reference sequence). This chain's CDR3 is CSARDGRTSGTQETQYF.

V usage is TRBV5-4 and J usage is TRBJ2-3. This CDR3 has 14 amino acids. CDR1 is SGHNT, CDR2 YYREEE, per germline (reference sequence). The CDR3 loop is CASTILSSTDTQYF. Using reference TRBV5-4 and TRBJ2-3 for the parts outside the CDR3, the full variable domain is ETGVTQSPTHLIKTRGQQVTLRCSSQSGHNTVSWYQQALGQGPQFIFQYYREEENGRGNFPPRFSGLQFPNYSSELNVNALELDDSALYLCASTILSSTDTQYFGPGTRLTVL.

V usage is TRBV3-1 and J usage is TRBJ1-2. The CDR3 extends over 17 amino acids. Germline V gene data show CDR1 as LGHDT and CDR2 as YNNKEL (reference sequence). The CDR3 reads CASSPGTRGTANYGYTF.

V usage is TRBV5-1 and J usage is TRBJ2-1. The CDR3 is 13 amino acids. Germline V gene lookup returns CDR1 SGHRS and CDR2 YFSETQ. CDR3 region: CASSFSLNNEQFF.

This chain uses TRBV24-1 with TRBJ2-2; no DNA is available, so the TRBD1 call from TCRdb remains unchecked. The CDR3 has 16 residues. Germline assignment: CDR1 KGHDR and CDR2 SFDVKD. CDR3 sequence: CATSDFRTANTGELFF.

The chain has TRBV6-1 and TRBJ2-3; no DNA is available, so the TRBD2 call from TCRdb remains unchecked. This CDR3 comprises 14 residues. Germline V CDR1 and CDR2: MNHNS, SASEGT. CDR3 sequence: CASRQRDRSVTQYF.

The chain joins TRBV24-1 to TRBJ2-1; TCRdb outputs TRBD1, but without DNA this stays unchecked. Germline CDR1 KGHDR, CDR2 SFDVKD. The CDR3 extends over 17 amino acids. CDR3 protein: CATSDPGTDRGPNEQFF.

The rearrangement links TRBV29-1 to TRBJ2-1; TCRdb lists TRBD2, though no DNA is available to test this call. The CDR3 runs to 14 residues. Per the germline V gene, CDR1 is SQVTM and CDR2 is ANQGSEA. This CDR3 reads CSVLATNSYNEQFF.

This CDR3 reads CSATGNRLVNEQFF. This chain connects TRBV20-1 to TRBJ2-1; TCRdb designates TRBD1, a call that cannot be tested without DNA. Per the germline V gene, CDR1 is DFQATT and CDR2 is SNEGSKA (reference sequence). The CDR3 runs 14 residues.

The chain has TRBV10-3 and TRBJ1-2; TCRdb reports TRBD1, a call that lacks DNA to check it against. The CDR3 length is 12 residues. Germline CDR1 and CDR2: ENHRY and SYGVKD. The CDR3 sequence is CAFAGTGQGYTF.

The rearrangement links TRBV20-1 to TRBJ2-1. Germline CDR1 is DFQATT and CDR2 is SNEGSKA (reference sequence). This CDR3 has 15 amino acids. The CDR3 sequence is CSARDVLASYNEQFF.

The chain uses TRBV27 and TRBJ2-3; TCRdb designates TRBD2, a call that cannot be tested without DNA. CDR3 size: 16 residues. Germline values: CDR1 MNHEY, CDR2 SMNVEV (reference sequence). The CDR3 protein is CASSALTSPTPYTQYF.

The chain joins TRBV5-1 to TRBJ2-7. CDR1 is SGHRS, CDR2 YFSETQ, per germline. The CDR3 has 16 amino acids. The CDR3 spells CASSNPSSGLGYEQYF.

CDR3 sequence reads: CASSHRRRVEAFF. The V and J genes are TRBV11-3 and TRBJ1-1. The CDR3 extends over 13 amino acids. The germline V gene encodes CDR1 SGHNT and CDR2 YENEEA.

The rearrangement joins TRBV2 to TRBJ2-3; the TCRdb call, TRBD2, lacks DNA for checking. This CDR3 region has 15 residues. From germline, CDR1 is SNHLY and CDR2 FYNNEI. CDR3 loop: CASTQRADLRDTQYF.

The chain couples TRBV9 to TRBJ2-3; TCRdb lists TRBD2, though no DNA is available to test this call. The germline CDR1 and CDR2 sequences are SGDLS and YYNGEE. The CDR3 has 16 residues. CDR3 in amino acids: CASSVETSWTTDTQYF.

This chain links TRBV29-1 with TRBJ2-5; absent DNA, TCRdb's TRBD2 call cannot be checked. Germline values: CDR1 SQVTM, CDR2 ANQGSEA. The CDR3 is 14 residues long. The CDR3 loop reads CSVGTSGNLLAQYF.

The CDR3 protein is CSALGLAVSGIHNEQFF. This sequence joins TRBV20-1 and TRBJ2-1; TCRdb's D gene call, TRBD2, goes unchecked for lack of DNA. The CDR3 totals 17 residues. CDR1 and CDR2 (germline): DFQATT, SNEGSKA (reference sequence).

Here the CDR3 reads CSAGATGDQPQHF. J is TRBJ1-5 and V is TRBV20-1; TCRdb picks TRBD1, but there is no DNA to check that call. Germline V gene lookup returns CDR1 DFQATT and CDR2 SNEGSKA (reference sequence). This CDR3 has 13 residues.

This chain connects TRBV12-3 or TRBV12-4 to TRBJ2-3; absent DNA, TCRdb's TRBD1 call cannot be checked. There are 16 residues in the CDR3. The CDR3 spells CASSSQGTKSTDTQYF.

J is TRBJ1-5 and V is TRBV19; TCRdb's D call, TRBD1, is unchecked because there is no DNA. The germline V gene encodes CDR1 LNHDA and CDR2 SQIVND (reference sequence). The CDR3 has 17 residues. CDR3: CASSIVAGGESNQPQHF.

This sequence joins TRBV20-1 and TRBJ1-4; TCRdb's D call of TRBD1 is untestable without DNA. CDR3 length equals 13 residues. The germline CDR1 and CDR2 sequences are DFQATT and SNEGSKA (reference sequence). Here the CDR3 reads CSVPGTESEKLFF.

The rearrangement links TRBV7-2 to TRBJ2-1; TCRdb's D gene call, TRBD1, goes unchecked for lack of DNA. The CDR3 loop spans 13 amino acids. Germline CDR1 SGHTA, CDR2 FQGNSA. CDR3 amino acids: CASSRGQRMPQFF.